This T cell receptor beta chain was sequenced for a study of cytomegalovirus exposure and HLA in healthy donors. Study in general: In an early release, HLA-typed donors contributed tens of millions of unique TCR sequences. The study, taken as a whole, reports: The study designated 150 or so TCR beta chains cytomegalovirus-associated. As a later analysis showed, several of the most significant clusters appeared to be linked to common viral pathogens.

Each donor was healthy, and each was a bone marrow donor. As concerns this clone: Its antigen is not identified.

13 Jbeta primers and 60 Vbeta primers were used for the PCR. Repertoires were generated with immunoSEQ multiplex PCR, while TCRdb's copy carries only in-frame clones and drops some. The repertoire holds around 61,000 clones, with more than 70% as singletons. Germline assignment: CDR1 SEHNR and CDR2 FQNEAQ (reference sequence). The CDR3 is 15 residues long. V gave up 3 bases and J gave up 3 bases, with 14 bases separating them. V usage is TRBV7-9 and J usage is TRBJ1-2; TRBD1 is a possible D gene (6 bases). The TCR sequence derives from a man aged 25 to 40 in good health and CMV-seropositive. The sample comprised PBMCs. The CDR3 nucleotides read TGTGCCAGCAGCTTCCAACAGGGATATGACTATGGCTACACCTTC. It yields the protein CASSFQQGYDYGYTF.